These 28 T cell receptor beta chains share one sample of origin, sequenced in a study of cytomegalovirus exposure and HLA in healthy donors (dated 2017 in TCRdb). Libraries were made using the immunoSEQ multiplex PCR assay. For the multiplex PCR, a mixture combining 60 forward primers for TCR Vbeta segments and 13 reverse primers for TCR Jbeta segments was used. Drawn from immuneACCESS, this table holds only the in-frame rearrangements with V and J called that TCRdb kept. Clones are partly lost; checked studies trace under half to an unresolved V gene and leave the rest unexplained. The sample's own table lists 200,000 to 250,000 clones. The top ten clones comprise roughly 0.89% of the sample. The sequencing sample was made of PBMCs. The receptor source for this set is a woman aged 25-40 years in good health and CMV-seropositive.

The J gene is TRBJ2-1, the V gene TRBV10-3; 8 bases align to TRBD2. This CDR3 contains 16 residues. Trimming cost V 4 bases and J 3 bases; bases outside gene matches: 8. Germline values: CDR1 ENHRY, CDR2 SYGVKD. This chain's CDR3 is CAISGTSGGLYNEQFF. In DNA, the CDR3 is TGTGCCATCAGTGGTACAAGCGGGGGCCTCTACAATGAGCAGTTCTTC.

The V and J genes are TRBV27 and TRBJ2-7; D unresolved. The CDR3 is made up of 15 amino acids. Germline values: CDR1 MNHEY, CDR2 SMNVEV (reference sequence). Trimming removed 5 bases at V and 0 bases at J, with 14 bases between. CDR3 in amino acids: CASSPLAESSYEQYF. CDR3 coding DNA: TGTGCCAGCAGTCCCCTGGCGGAGAGCTCCTACGAGCAGTACTTC.

The chain joins TRBV4-2 to TRBJ2-5, with D tentatively TRBD1 (6 bases). This CDR3 is 15 amino acids long. V was pared by 0 bases and J by 4 bases, with 12 bases between. From germline, CDR1 is LGHNA and CDR2 YNFKEQ. CDR3 nucleotide sequence: TGTGCCAGCAGCCAAGAGGCAGGGGCTATAGAGACCCAGTACTTC. Amino acid sequence: CASSQEAGAIETQYF.

This chain joins TRBV7-8 and TRBJ1-3, with D maybe TRBD1 (5 bases). This CDR3 has 15 amino acids. Trimming took off 5 bases at V and 3 bases at J, with 14 bases between the two ends. Germline V gene lookup returns CDR1 SGHVS and CDR2 FQNEAQ. CDR3 sequence (DNA): TGTGCCAGCAGCGCGTCCGGGGGTTTTGGAAACACCATATATTTT. It encodes CASSASGGFGNTIYF. Full variable domain (rest looked up from reference TRBV7-8 and TRBJ1-3): GAGVSQSPRYKVAKRGQDVALRCDPISGHVSLFWYQQALGQGPEFLTYFQNEAQLDKSGLPSDRFFAERPEGSVSTLKIQRTQQEDSAVYLCASSASGGFGNTIYFGEGSWLTVV.

The chain combines TRBV2 with TRBJ1-5; D may be TRBD1 (5 bases). The CDR3 extends over 15 amino acids. V was trimmed by 2 bases and J by 4 bases, leaving 12 bases between them. Per germline, CDR1 SNHLY and CDR2 FYNNEI. The CDR3 DNA reads TGTGCCAGCAGTGAAACAGCTAGGGGTAATCAGCCCCAGCATTTT. Encoded protein: CASSETARGNQPQHF.

The chain carries TRBV5-1 and TRBJ2-1; possibly TRBD2 for D (5 bases). Deletions cut 0 bases from V and 1 base from J, with 11 bases between. Germline assignment: CDR1 SGHRS and CDR2 YFSETQ. The CDR3 length is 16 residues. The DNA for the CDR3 is TGCGCCAGCAGCTTGGACCCCAGCGGATCCTACAATGAGCAGTTCTTC. As protein: CASSLDPSGSYNEQFF.

This chain joins TRBV4-2 and TRBJ2-3; 8 positions agree with TRBD1. Germline values: CDR1 LGHNA, CDR2 YNFKEQ. This CDR3 is built from 16 residues. The ends lost 3 bases at V and 2 bases at J; junction bases unmatched: 7. The CDR3 coding sequence is TGTGCCAGCAGCCACCCGGGACAGGATTCCACAGATACGCAGTATTTT. Protein: CASSHPGQDSTDTQYF.

The chain carries TRBV27 and TRBJ1-2, with a tentative D call TRBD1 (6 bases). V was trimmed by 6 bases and J by 4 bases, leaving 15 bases between them. This CDR3 has 14 residues. Germline assignment: CDR1 MNHEY and CDR2 SMNVEV (reference sequence). The CDR3, as DNA: TGTGCCAGCAGGGGGGCAGGCCCAGGCTATGGCTACACCTTC. It specifies CASRGAGPGYGYTF.

The chain is built from TRBV7-9 and TRBJ1-2; D remains unclear. V was cut by 5 bases and J by 4 bases, with 14 bases left in between. The CDR3 consists of 14 residues. In germline, CDR1 is SEHNR, CDR2 FQNEAQ (reference sequence). The CDR3 nucleotides are TGTGCCAGCAGCCCAAGTAGCTACGGCTATGGCTACACCTTC. Translation gives CASSPSSYGYGYTF.

This chain links TRBV25-1 with TRBJ1-4; 7 bases align to TRBD1. Germline V gene data show CDR1 as MGHDK and CDR2 as SYGVNS. The CDR3 loop spans 18 amino acids. With V trimmed by 3 bases and J by 2 bases, 12 bases remained unmatched. The CDR3 is CASSDPNRGGGTNEKLFF. The DNA for the CDR3 is TGTGCCAGCAGTGATCCTAACAGGGGCGGGGGGACTAATGAAAAACTGTTTTTT.

The J gene is TRBJ2-7, the V gene TRBV28; D gene ambiguous. Trimming removed 0 bases from V and 3 bases from J, with 12 bases in between. The germline gives CDR1 MDHEN, CDR2 SYDVKM. CDR3 size: 15 residues. This CDR3 reads CASSLWGVYFYEQYF. CDR3 DNA: TGTGCCAGCAGTTTATGGGGCGTATACTTCTACGAGCAGTACTTC.

The chain combines TRBV30 with TRBJ2-7; TRBD1 matches 7 bases. Germline V CDR1 and CDR2: GTSNPN, SVGIG (reference sequence). Trimming removed 5 bases from V and 0 bases from J; junction bases left unmatched: 1. The CDR3 spans 12 residues. The CDR3 loop reads CAWGTDSYEQYF. The CDR3 coding sequence is TGTGCCTGGGGGACAGACTCCTACGAGCAGTACTTC.

The chain carries TRBV25-1 and TRBJ2-5, with D hard to call. The CDR3 totals 14 residues. The V and J ends lost 5 bases and 0 bases respectively, with 10 bases between them. Per the germline V gene, CDR1 is MGHDK and CDR2 is SYGVNS. CDR3 DNA: TGTGCCAGCAGTTTGTTGGCAAACCAAGAGACCCAGTACTTC. Residues: CASSLLANQETQYF.

This rearrangement joins TRBV28 to TRBJ1-4; no firm D call. From germline, CDR1 is MDHEN and CDR2 SYDVKM. The CDR3 length is 12 residues. Trimming took 7 bases from V and 5 from J, leaving 8 bases between them. The CDR3 here is CASTGVNEKLFF. CDR3 in DNA: TGTGCCAGCACCGGGGTGAATGAAAAACTGTTTTTT.

This sequence joins TRBV6-1 and TRBJ1-3; D possibly corresponds to TRBD1 (5 bases). The CDR3 runs to 14 residues. Looked up from germline, CDR1 is MNHNS and CDR2 is SASEGT. Trimming left V 6 bases short and J 6 bases short, with 15 bases between. CDR3 bases: TGTGCCAGCAGCTCTGGAGGGGCGGAAAACACCATATATTTT. Its protein product is CASSSGGAENTIYF.

CDR3 bases: TGTGCCAGCAGTGGAGCGTCTTTTTCCTACGAGCAGTACTTC. It yields the protein CASSGASFSYEQYF. The chain is built from TRBV25-1 and TRBJ2-7, with no clear D. The CDR3 length is 14 residues. Trimming stripped 4 bases from V and 1 base from J, with 11 bases between. CDR1 is MGHDK, CDR2 SYGVNS, per germline.

The gene calls are TRBV30 and TRBJ1-1, with D tentatively TRBD1 (5 bases). Trimming removed 0 bases from V and 3 bases from J, with 11 bases in between. The germline V gene has CDR1 GTSNPN and CDR2 SVGIG (reference sequence). This CDR3 is built from 14 residues. The CDR3 spells CAWSVDSSYTEAFF. CDR3 sequence (DNA): TGTGCCTGGAGTGTAGACAGTAGCTACACTGAAGCTTTCTTT.

The chain uses TRBV11-2 and TRBJ2-3, with TRBD2 matching over 13 bases. With 6 bases clipped from V and 5 bases from J, the junction kept 5 bases outside the gene matches. This CDR3 is 15 amino acids long. Germline V lookup: CDR1 SGHAT, CDR2 FQNNGV. The CDR3: CASRGTSGAGDTQYF. The DNA for the CDR3 is TGTGCCAGCAGGGGGACTAGCGGGGCAGGAGATACGCAGTATTTT.

This chain connects TRBV11-2 to TRBJ1-5; no firm D call. The germline V and J ends were trimmed by 4 bases and 5 bases, with 12 bases remaining between them. The V gene's germline CDR1 is SGHAT and CDR2 FQNNGV. The CDR3 has 14 residues. The CDR3 DNA is TGTGCCAGCAGCTCAGACTCCTATTATCAGCCCCAGCATTTT. Its translation is CASSSDSYYQPQHF. The full variable domain, its missing parts supplied by reference TRBV11-2 and TRBJ1-5, is EAGVAQSPRYKIIEKRQSVAFWCNPISGHATLYWYQQILGQGPKLLIQFQNNGVVDDSQLPKDRFSAERLKGVDSTLKIQPAKLEDSAVYLCASSSDSYYQPQHFGDGTRLSIL.

This chain uses TRBV10-1 with TRBJ2-1, with 10 bases matching TRBD2. The CDR3 extends over 16 amino acids. V was clipped by 3 bases and J by 6 bases; unmatched bases: 8. CDR1 WNHNN and CDR2 SYGVQD come from the germline V gene (reference sequence). The CDR3 loop reads CASSEIQLAGPNEQFF. Written as DNA, the CDR3 is TGCGCCAGCAGTGAAATACAACTAGCGGGGCCCAATGAGCAGTTCTTC.

The chain combines TRBV7-8 with TRBJ2-3, with 9 bases lining up with TRBD2. CDR1 is SGHVS, CDR2 FQNEAQ, per germline. This CDR3 comprises 16 residues. The trim removed 4 bases at V and 3 bases at J, leaving 8 bases unmatched. CDR3 nucleotides: TGTGCCAGCAGCTCCCAAGCGGGAGGAGGGACAGATACGCAGTATTTT. Amino acid sequence: CASSSQAGGGTDTQYF.

The gene calls are TRBV29-1 and TRBJ1-2; D is perhaps TRBD1 (5 bases). The length of the CDR3 is 13 residues. Germline assignment: CDR1 SQVTM and CDR2 ANQGSEA. The V end lost 6 bases, the J end lost 4 bases, and 15 bases lay between the germline ends. The CDR3 sequence is CSVALDNSYGYTF. The CDR3 nucleotides are TGCAGCGTGGCCCTGGACAACTCCTATGGCTACACCTTC.

The gene calls are TRBV7-2 and TRBJ1-2; TRBD1 matches at 7 bases. CDR3 length equals 14 residues. V was pared by 5 bases and J by 3 bases, with 6 bases of the junction left unmatched. Germline V lookup: CDR1 SGHTA, CDR2 FQGNSA. For the CDR3, the DNA is TGTGCCAGCAGCCTGGGGCAGGGGGACTATGGCTACACCTTC. This codes for CASSLGQGDYGYTF.

The chain links TRBV10-3 to TRBJ1-1; 8 nucleotides line up with TRBD1. V was pared by 1 base and J by 2 bases, with 6 bases of the junction left unmatched. Germline assignment: CDR1 ENHRY and CDR2 SYGVKD. The CDR3 covers 16 residues. As DNA, the CDR3 is TGTGCCATCAGTGAGTATCAGGGGGCGGTCAACACTGAAGCTTTCTTT. Amino acid sequence: CAISEYQGAVNTEAFF.

V and J are TRBV28 and TRBJ1-2; D not certain. The CDR3 runs 14 residues. CDR1 and CDR2 (germline): MDHEN, SYDVKM. Between the trimmed V and J ends, which lost 2 bases and 2 bases, there was a span of 9 bases. The CDR3 bases are TGTGCCAGCAGTTTACCCCAGGCGAACTATGGCTACACCTTC. This encodes CASSLPQANYGYTF.

The chain uses TRBV10-3 and TRBJ2-7; D unresolved. Trimming removed 4 bases at V and 2 bases at J, with 9 bases between. The CDR3 consists of 13 residues. Germline assignment: CDR1 ENHRY and CDR2 SYGVKD. The CDR3 region is CAISGFSTYEQYF. CDR3 coding DNA: TGTGCCATCAGTGGATTTTCTACCTACGAGCAGTACTTC.

This chain links TRBV14 with TRBJ2-7, with a possible D match to TRBD2 (6 bases). Germline CDR1 and CDR2: SGHDN and FVKESK. V was clipped by 3 bases and J by 2 bases, with 11 bases between them. This CDR3 is 14 amino acids long. CDR3 DNA sequence: TGTGCCAGCAGCCACCGGGACTTTGCCTACGAGCAGTACTTC. This gives the protein CASSHRDFAYEQYF.

J is TRBJ2-7 and V is TRBV9; 7 bases are a match to TRBD1. V lost 3 bases to trimming and J lost 3 bases; unmatched junction nucleotides: 0. The germline V gene has CDR1 SGDLS and CDR2 YYNGEE. The CDR3 sequence is 12 residues long. CDR3 amino acids: CASSGTGYEQYF. DNA for the CDR3: TGTGCCAGCAGCGGGACAGGCTACGAGCAGTACTTC.